Below, one T cell receptor beta chain is given with its context. Its cognate antigen is unknown. Other DNA variants within this sample encode the same CDR3. These data are taken from a study of cytomegalovirus exposure and HLA in healthy donors. Amplification used 60 Vbeta primers and 13 Jbeta primers. Generated by immunoSEQ multiplex PCR, the TCRdb table keeps only in-frame clones and is missing some. The data show a few hundred thousand clones, with around 80% seen just once and approximately 0.3% held by the top ten. This CDR3 comprises 11 residues. Between the trimmed V and J ends, which lost 0 bases and 8 bases, there was a span of 7 bases. Germline values: CDR1 GTSNPN, CDR2 SVGIG (reference sequence). Study results and caveats: With high specificity and sensitivity, the classifier reportedly diagnosed cytomegalovirus status.

Sample: PBMCs. The clonotype originates from a girl under 10 years old in good health and CMV-seronegative. The chain carries TRBV30 and TRBJ1-2; possible D gene TRBD1, 5 bases. The CDR3 loop reads CAWSVQGGYTF. CDR3 nucleotides: TGTGCCTGGAGTGTCCAGGGAGGCTACACCTTC.